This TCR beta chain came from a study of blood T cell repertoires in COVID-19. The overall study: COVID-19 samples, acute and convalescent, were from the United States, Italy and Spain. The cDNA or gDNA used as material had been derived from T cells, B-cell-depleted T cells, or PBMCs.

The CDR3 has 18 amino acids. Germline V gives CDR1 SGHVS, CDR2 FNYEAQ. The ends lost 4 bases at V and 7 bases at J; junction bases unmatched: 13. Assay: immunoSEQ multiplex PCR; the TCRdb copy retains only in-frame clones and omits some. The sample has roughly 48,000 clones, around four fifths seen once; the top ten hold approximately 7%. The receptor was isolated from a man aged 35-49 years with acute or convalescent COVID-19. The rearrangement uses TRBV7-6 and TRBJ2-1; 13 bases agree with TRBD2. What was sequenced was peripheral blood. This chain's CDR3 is CASSSGLAGTSRTNEQFF. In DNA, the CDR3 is TGTGCCAGCAGCTCGGGACTAGCGGGGACTTCGAGGACAAATGAGCAGTTCTTC.